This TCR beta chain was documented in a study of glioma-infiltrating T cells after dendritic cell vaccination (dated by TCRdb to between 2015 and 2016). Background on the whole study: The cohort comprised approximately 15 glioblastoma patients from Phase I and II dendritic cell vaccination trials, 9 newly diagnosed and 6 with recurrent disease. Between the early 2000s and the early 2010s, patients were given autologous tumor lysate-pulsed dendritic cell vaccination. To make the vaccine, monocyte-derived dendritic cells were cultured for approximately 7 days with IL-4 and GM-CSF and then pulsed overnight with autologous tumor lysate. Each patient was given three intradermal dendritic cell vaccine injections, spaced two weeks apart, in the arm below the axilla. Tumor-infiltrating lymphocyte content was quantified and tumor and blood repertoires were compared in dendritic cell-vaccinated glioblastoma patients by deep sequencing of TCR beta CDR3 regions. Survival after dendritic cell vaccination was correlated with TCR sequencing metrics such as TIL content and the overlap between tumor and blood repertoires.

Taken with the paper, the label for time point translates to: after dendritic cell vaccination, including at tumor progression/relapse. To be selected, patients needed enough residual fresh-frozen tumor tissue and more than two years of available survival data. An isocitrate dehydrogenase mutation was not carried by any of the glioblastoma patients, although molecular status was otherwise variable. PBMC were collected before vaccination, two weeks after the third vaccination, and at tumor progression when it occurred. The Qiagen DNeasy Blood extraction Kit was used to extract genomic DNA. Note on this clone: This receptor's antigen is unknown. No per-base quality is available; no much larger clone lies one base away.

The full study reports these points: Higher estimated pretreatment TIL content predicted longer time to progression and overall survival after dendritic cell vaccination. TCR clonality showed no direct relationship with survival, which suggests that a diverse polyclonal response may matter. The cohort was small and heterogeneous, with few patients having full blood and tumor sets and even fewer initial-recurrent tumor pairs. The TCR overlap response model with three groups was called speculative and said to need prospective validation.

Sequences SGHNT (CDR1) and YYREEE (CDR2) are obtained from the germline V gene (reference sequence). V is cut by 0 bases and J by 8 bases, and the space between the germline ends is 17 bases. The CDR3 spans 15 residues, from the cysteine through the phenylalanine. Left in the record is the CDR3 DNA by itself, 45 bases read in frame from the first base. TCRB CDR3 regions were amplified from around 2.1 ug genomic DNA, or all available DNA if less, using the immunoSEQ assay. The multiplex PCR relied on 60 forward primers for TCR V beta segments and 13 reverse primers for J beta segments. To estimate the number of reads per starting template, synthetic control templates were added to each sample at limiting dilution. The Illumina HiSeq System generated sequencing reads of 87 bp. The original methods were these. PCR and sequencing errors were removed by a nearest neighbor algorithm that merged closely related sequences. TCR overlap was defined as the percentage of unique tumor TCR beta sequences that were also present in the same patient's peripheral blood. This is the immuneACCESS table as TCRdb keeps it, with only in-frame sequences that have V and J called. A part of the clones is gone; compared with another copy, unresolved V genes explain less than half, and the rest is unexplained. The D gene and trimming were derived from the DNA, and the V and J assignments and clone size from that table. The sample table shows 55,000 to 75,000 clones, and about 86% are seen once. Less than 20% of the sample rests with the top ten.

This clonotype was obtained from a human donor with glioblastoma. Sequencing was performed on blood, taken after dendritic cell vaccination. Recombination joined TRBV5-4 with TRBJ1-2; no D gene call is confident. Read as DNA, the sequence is TGTGCCAGCAGCTTGGGGACTGGGGAATTGGGGGGCTACACCTTC. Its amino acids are CASSLGTGELGGYTF.